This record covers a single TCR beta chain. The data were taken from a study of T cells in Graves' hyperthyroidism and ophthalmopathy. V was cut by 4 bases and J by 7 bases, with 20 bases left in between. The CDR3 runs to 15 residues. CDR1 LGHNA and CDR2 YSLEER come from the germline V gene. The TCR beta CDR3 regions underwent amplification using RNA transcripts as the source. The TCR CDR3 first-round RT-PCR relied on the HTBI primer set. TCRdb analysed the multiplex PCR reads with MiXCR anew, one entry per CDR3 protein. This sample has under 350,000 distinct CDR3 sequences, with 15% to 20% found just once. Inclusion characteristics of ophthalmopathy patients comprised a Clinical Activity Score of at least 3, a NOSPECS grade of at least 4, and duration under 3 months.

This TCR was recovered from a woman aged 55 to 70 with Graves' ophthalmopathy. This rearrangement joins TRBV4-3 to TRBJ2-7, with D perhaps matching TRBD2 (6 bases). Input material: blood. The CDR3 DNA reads TGCGCCAGCAGCCCCTTGCCAGGTGCCGGGAGTGAGCAGTACTTC. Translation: CASSPLPGAGSEQYF.